This T cell receptor beta chain was captured in a study of T-cell reconstitution after alpha-beta-depleted transplantation in children. Germline values: CDR1 SGHRS, CDR2 YFSETQ. This CDR3 has 12 residues. Trimming removed 10 bases at V and 4 bases at J, with 13 bases between. This sample's TCRbeta library carried unique molecular identifier barcodes. TCRdb ran MiXCR on the PCR reads and lists one entry per CDR3 protein. In the table there are 610,000 or so distinct CDR3 sequences, approximately 30% of which are singletons. The source of this sequence is a boy in the first two years of life with Wiskott-Aldrich syndrome, due to receive a stem cell transplant. Sequences were derived from PBMCs, sampled before TCRalphabeta/CD19-depleted stem cell transplant. V usage is TRBV5-1 and J usage is TRBJ2-3; TRBD2 is a possible D gene (5 bases). The CDR3 loop is CASKDGADTQYF. The DNA of the CDR3 is TGCGCCTCTAAGGACGGGGCAGATACGCAGTATTTT.